The T cell receptor beta chain under discussion was sequenced for a study of shared clonotypes between healthy human individuals. As for this clone: Antigen: not known.

Germline V CDR1 and CDR2: MNHEY, SMNVEV (reference sequence). The CDR3 runs 16 residues. V lost 5 bases to trimming and J lost 3 bases, with 16 bases between them. Genomic DNA (from each subset) was split evenly across several immunoSEQ plates. TCRdb keeps only in-frame clones here, not all; method: immunoSEQ multiplex PCR. This sample carries 1 million to 1.2 million clones, about 80% of them seen once, and the ten largest clones take about 0.94%. Overall study results and limits: Collection of samples was limited to blood; tissue repertoires likely differ. Memory subsets generally showed smaller estimated richness than naive subsets did. Non-shared clonotypes displayed generation probabilities falling below those of clonotypes present in all four donors.

This clonotype was obtained from a man younger than 30 in good health. Some clones in this sample may be carry-over from other donors' samples. The V gene is TRBV27, the J gene TRBJ2-2, with a tentative D call TRBD1 (5 bases). Sequencing was done on a sample of memory CD4+ T cells from PBMCs. Subset meaning: CD45RA-negative fraction. The CDR3 loop reads CASSPVGAPYTGELFF. CDR3 coding DNA: TGTGCCAGCAGTCCCGTTGGGGCACCGTACACCGGGGAGCTGTTTTTT.